Reported below is one T cell receptor beta chain. Germline CDR1 is MGHRA and CDR2 is YSYEKL. The CDR3 has 15 amino acids. V dropped 0 bases and J dropped 4; count of bases not matched to a gene: 4. TCR beta from blood CD8+ and CD4+ T cells was sequenced. The individuals used as controls were healthy donors who had been matched for both age and sex. TEMRA cells were FACS-enriched and CD8+ and CD4+ T cells negatively isolated. This entry comes from a study of CD8 T cells in Susac syndrome. Reverse transcription used roughly 0.45 to 1 ug RNA and random hexamers. TCR beta CDR3 was amplified by immunoSEQ covering 54 Vbeta and 13 Jbeta. TCRdb reprocessed the immunoSEQ multiplex PCR reads via MiXCR and lists one record per CDR3 protein. The sample shows approximately 160,000 distinct CDR3 sequences, about 90% of them seen only once.

The sample comprised CD4+ T cells from PBMCs. The gene calls are TRBV4-1 and TRBJ2-7; 9 nucleotides line up with TRBD1. The clonotype was recovered from a human donor in good health. In DNA, the CDR3 is TGCGCCAGCAGCCAAGATTACAGGGGGCTATACGAGCAGTACTTC. Its protein is CASSQDYRGLYEQYF.